Listed below are T cell receptor beta chains from one sample, sequenced in a study of T cell responses to AZD1222 COVID-19 vaccine. Measured with immunoSEQ multiplex PCR; TCRdb has only the in-frame clones, and not every one. The sample shows about 140,000 clones, 91% of them seen only once. Source: peripheral blood, taken on day 0 of AZD1222 vaccination. The receptors originated from an adult in good health. CDR3s include the opening cysteine and the closing phenylalanine or tryptophan. Each record gives: J gene, clone size, V gene, D gene, CDR3 length, CDR3 protein, CDR3 DNA. The D gene is left open where the match is weak. The size field is filled for only some rows; it gives once, few, many or a size class.

TRBJ1-1 - TRBV7-9 - 16 CASSLAPGGRNTEAFF TGTGCCAGCAGCTTAGCTCCCGGAGGGAGGAACACTGAAGCTTTCTTT
TRBJ1-2 - TRBV21-1 - 14 CASRDQGQGDGYTF TGTGCCAGCAGAGATCAGGGACAGGGGGATGGCTACACCTTC
TRBJ2-2 - TRBV5-1 - 15 CASSSIRVRTGELFF TGCGCCAGCAGTAGCATCAGGGTCCGAACCGGGGAGCTGTTTTTT
TRBJ2-1 - TRBV18 TRBD2 15 CASSLTSGTYNEQFF TGTGCCAGCTCCCTAACTAGCGGGACTTACAATGAGCAGTTCTTC
TRBJ1-2 once TRBV7-9 - 14 CASRNLDSNYGYTF TGTGCCAGCAGGAACTTGGACAGTAACTATGGCTACACCTTC
TRBJ2-2 - TRBV10-1 - 15 CASSYSGWNTGELFF TGCGCCAGCAGTTACTCTGGTTGGAACACCGGGGAGCTGTTTTTT
TRBJ1-1 - TRBV5-1 TRBD1 14 CASSRWTGNTEAFF TGCGCCAGCAGCCGTTGGACAGGGAACACTGAAGCTTTCTTT
TRBJ1-1 - TRBV2 - 14 CASTERGEGLEAFF TGTGCCAGCACCGAAAGGGGGGAAGGACTTGAAGCTTTCTTT
TRBJ1-1 - TRBV20-1 - 10 CSASTIEAFF TGCAGTGCTAGTACGATAGAAGCTTTCTTT
TRBJ1-1 - TRBV18 - 14 CASGEYGGGTEAFF TGTGCCAGCGGGGAGTACGGGGGTGGCACTGAAGCTTTCTTT
TRBJ2-3 - TRBV21-1 - 17 CASSEVRGIEHTDTQYF TGTGCCAGCAGCGAAGTACGAGGGATTGAACACACAGATACGCAGTATTTT
TRBJ1-2 - TRBV9 - 15 CASSPRGVVNYGYTF TGTGCCAGCAGCCCCCGGGGGGTGGTCAACTATGGCTACACCTTC
TRBJ1-2 - TRBV6-5 - 15 CASSYYRGKDYGYTF TGTGCCAGCAGTTATTATCGAGGAAAGGACTATGGCTACACCTTC
TRBJ1-6 - TRBV10-3 - 14 CAISETLEKESLHF TGTGCCATCAGTGAGACACTCGAGAAGGAGTCCCTCCACTTT
TRBJ1-6 - TRBV27 - 17 CASSLRRSSSYNSPLHF TGTGCCAGCAGTTTACGACGGTCGAGCTCCTATAATTCACCCCTCCACTTT
TRBJ2-3 - TRBV5-1 TRBD2 16 CASSFRSGGFTDTQYF TGCGCCAGCAGCTTTCGTTCGGGGGGGTTCACAGATACGCAGTATTTT
TRBJ2-7 - TRBV7-9 TRBD2 16 CASSLGLGLPFYEQYF TGTGCCAGCAGCTTAGGACTGGGACTACCTTTCTACGAGCAGTACTTC
TRBJ1-6 - TRBV3-1/TRBV3-2 - 12 CASGMGPSPLHF TGTGCCAGCGGGATGGGCCCTTCACCCCTCCACTTT
TRBJ1-4 once TRBV6-4 - 15 CASRKEGRLGEKLFF TGTGCCAGCAGGAAGGAAGGGCGTCTTGGTGAAAAACTGTTTTTT
TRBJ2-1 - TRBV12-5 TRBD2 19 CASGFMGLAGAFSYNEQFF TGTGCTAGTGGTTTTATGGGACTAGCGGGGGCTTTCTCCTACAATGAGCAGTTCTTC
TRBJ1-5 once TRBV28 - 15 CASSLMGLVGQPQHF TGTGCCAGCAGTTTAATGGGGTTGGTCGGTCAGCCCCAGCATTTT
TRBJ1-2 - TRBV19 - 14 CASSIEPVSGGYTF TGTGCCAGTAGTATTGAGCCCGTCAGCGGTGGCTACACCTTC
TRBJ2-5 medium-sized TRBV4-1 TRBD1 16 CASSHGTDRVQETQYF TGCGCCAGCAGCCACGGAACCGACAGGGTCCAAGAGACCCAGTACTTC
TRBJ1-2 - TRBV6-2/TRBV6-3 - 16 CASSPSGQAGVGGYTF TGTGCCAGCAGTCCGTCGGGGCAGGCTGGGGTTGGAGGCTACACCTTC
TRBJ2-7 - TRBV5-8 TRBD1 15 CASSLRGQGWHEQYF TGTGCCAGCAGCTTGCGCGGACAGGGGTGGCACGAGCAGTACTTC
TRBJ1-1 - TRBV21-1 - 16 CASSKKASFMNTEAFF TGTGCCAGCAGCAAAAAGGCGTCCTTTATGAACACTGAAGCTTTCTTT
TRBJ1-5 - TRBV7-9 - 12 CASSLALEPQHF TGTGCCAGCAGCTTAGCGCTCGAGCCCCAGCATTTT
TRBJ1-1 - TRBV7-9 TRBD1 14 CASSAPGQDTEAFF TGTGCCAGCAGCGCACCGGGACAGGACACTGAAGCTTTCTTT
TRBJ2-1 - TRBV30 TRBD2 11 CAWGLANEQFF TGTGCCTGGGGACTAGCGAATGAGCAGTTCTTC
TRBJ2-7 - TRBV14 TRBD1 16 CASSHRGDRVGYEQYF TGTGCCAGCAGCCATCGCGGGGACAGGGTAGGCTACGAGCAGTACTTC
TRBJ1-1 - TRBV12-3/TRBV12-4 - 10 CASSGIEAFF TGTGCCAGCAGCGGGATTGAAGCTTTCTTT
TRBJ1-5 - TRBV5-4 - 17 CASSFISPDGFNQPQHF TGTGCCAGCAGCTTTATTTCCCCGGACGGATTCAATCAGCCCCAGCATTTT
TRBJ2-7 - TRBV7-6 - 17 CASSPTESRTQAHEQYF TGTGCCAGCAGCCCAACTGAGAGCAGGACCCAAGCGCACGAGCAGTACTTC
TRBJ1-4 - TRBV10-3 TRBD1 14 CAQGQGARNEKLFF TGTGCCCAGGGACAGGGGGCGAGGAATGAAAAACTGTTTTTT
TRBJ1-1 - TRBV6-2/TRBV6-3 - 14 CASSLRAGDTEAFF TGTGCCAGCAGTCTCAGGGCTGGGGACACTGAAGCTTTCTTT
TRBJ1-2 once TRBV5-6 - 17 CASSLNAGGGVPYGYTF TGTGCCAGCAGCTTAAACGCGGGGGGCGGGGTCCCCTATGGCTACACCTTC
TRBJ1-4 - TRBV5-1 - 14 CASSRSGPNEKLFF TGCGCCAGCAGTAGATCAGGGCCTAATGAAAAACTGTTTTTT
TRBJ2-1 - TRBV24-1 - 16 CATSGRQASSYNEQFF TGTGCCACCAGTGGTCGACAGGCGAGCTCCTACAATGAGCAGTTCTTC
TRBJ2-7 - TRBV5-5 - 13 CATSMAGSREQYF TGTGCCACCTCGATGGCAGGGAGTCGCGAGCAGTACTTC
TRBJ2-3 - TRBV29-1 - 14 CSGSGPGSTDTQYF TGCAGCGGCTCAGGACCGGGGAGCACAGATACGCAGTATTTT
TRBJ1-5 - TRBV28 - 15 CASSSDDRRDQPQHF TGTGCCAGCAGTTCCGATGACAGGCGCGATCAGCCCCAGCATTTT
TRBJ1-5 - TRBV3-1/TRBV3-2 - 16 CASSPRPADSNQPQHF TGTGCCAGCAGCCCCCGCCCTGCGGATAGCAATCAGCCCCAGCATTTT
TRBJ1-1 - TRBV6-1 - 16 CASSELGARGDTEAFF TGTGCCAGCAGTGAATTGGGGGCCCGGGGGGACACTGAAGCTTTCTTT
TRBJ1-5 - TRBV2 TRBD1 14 CASKLRQGAQPQHF TGTGCCAGCAAGTTAAGGCAGGGGGCTCAGCCCCAGCATTTT
TRBJ2-7 - TRBV27 - 15 CASSFDRDGNYEQYF TGTGCCAGCAGTTTCGACCGGGACGGTAACTACGAGCAGTACTTC
TRBJ2-5 - TRBV5-6 TRBD2 15 CASSLELAGEETQYF TGTGCCAGCAGCTTGGAACTAGCGGGGGAGGAGACCCAGTACTTC
TRBJ2-7 - TRBV7-9 TRBD1 14 CASSFRDSSYEQYF TGTGCCAGCAGCTTCCGGGACAGCTCCTACGAGCAGTACTTC
TRBJ1-2 - TRBV11-3 - 16 CASSRSGWDGADGYTF TGTGCCAGCAGCCGAAGCGGATGGGACGGTGCTGATGGCTACACCTTC